This entry concerns a single T cell receptor (beta chain). The antigen is undetermined. This sample stems from a study of stem cell transplantation in POMP-related autoinflammatory disease. The overall study: Hypothesis: faulty thymoproteasomes impair CD8+ T-cell selection, skewing TRB repertoires.

Prominent immunodeficiency with autoinflammation defined PRAID. Profiling relied on immunoSEQ multiplex PCR, and the TCRdb table lists in-frame clones only, not all of them. This table holds approximately 65,000 clones, roughly 90% found once. Per germline, CDR1 SGHRS and CDR2 YFSETQ. Trimming took 4 bases from V and 6 from J; bases not matched to a gene: 2. The CDR3 has 12 residues. Findings of the study overall: Unique TRB V-J gene pairings were limited in number in patients with PRAID. Across all analyzed T-cell subsets, patients with PRAID tended toward reduced diversity and increased clonality.

The receptor was derived from a human patient with POMP-related autoinflammation and immune dysregulation (PRAID). The T cells may partly be graft donor cells. Sequencing used CD4+ T cells from PBMCs, obtained after stem cell transplantation. J is TRBJ1-1 and V is TRBV5-1, with 8 bases lining up with TRBD1. The CDR3 protein is CASSPTGAEAFF. In nucleotides, the CDR3 is TGCGCCAGCAGCCCGACAGGGGCTGAAGCTTTCTTT.